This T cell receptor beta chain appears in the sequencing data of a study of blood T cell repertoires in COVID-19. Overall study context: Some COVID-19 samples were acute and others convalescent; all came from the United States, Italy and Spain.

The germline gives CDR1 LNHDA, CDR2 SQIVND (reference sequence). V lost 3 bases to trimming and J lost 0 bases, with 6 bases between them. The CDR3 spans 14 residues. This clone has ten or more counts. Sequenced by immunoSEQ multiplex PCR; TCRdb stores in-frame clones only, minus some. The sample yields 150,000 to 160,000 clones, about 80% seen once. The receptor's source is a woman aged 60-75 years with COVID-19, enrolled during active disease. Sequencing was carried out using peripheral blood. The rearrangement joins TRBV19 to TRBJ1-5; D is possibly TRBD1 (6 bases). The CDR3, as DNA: TGTGCCAGTAGTATGGACAGTAGCAATCAGCCCCAGCATTTT. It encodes CASSMDSSNQPQHF.